The rows below give T cell receptor beta chains drawn from one sample of a study of T cell responses to AZD1222 COVID-19 vaccine. Clones were read by immunoSEQ multiplex PCR, and TCRdb kept only the in-frame ones, dropping some. This table holds more than 70,000 clones, about 89% found once. The specimen was peripheral blood, collected 28 days after the second AZD1222 dose. The origin of the receptors is an adult who received the AZD1222 COVID-19 vaccine. Both conserved end residues are part of each CDR3. D genes are given only for firm matches. Not all rows give a size; the values are once, few, many and, for expanded clones, a class.

j_call	d_call	v_call	clone_size	cdr3_aa	cdr3_nt
TRBJ1-4	TRBD1	TRBV5-1	-	CASSRTGATNEKLFF	TGCGCCAGCAGCCGGACAGGTGCAACTAATGAAAAACTGTTTTTT
TRBJ2-2	TRBD2	TRBV2	-	CASSRLAGGTGELFF	TGTGCCAGCAGCCGACTAGCGGGGGGCACCGGGGAGCTGTTTTTT
TRBJ2-1	TRBD2	TRBV5-5	-	CASSFGLADYNEQFF	TGTGCCAGCAGTTTTGGACTAGCGGATTACAATGAGCAGTTCTTC
TRBJ1-1	-	TRBV10-1	-	CASSYGGVAEAFF	TGCGCCAGCAGTTACGGGGGGGTAGCTGAAGCTTTCTTT
TRBJ1-6	TRBD1	TRBV7-3	-	CASSLLGQGGSPLHF	TGTGCCAGCAGCTTACTGGGACAGGGAGGATCACCCCTCCACTTT
TRBJ1-2	-	TRBV30	-	CASTPGYTNYGYTF	TGTGCCTCTACCCCAGGGTATACTAACTATGGCTACACCTTC
TRBJ1-4	-	TRBV9	-	CASSLTPGVNEKLFF	TGTGCCAGCAGCCTGACTCCCGGGGTCAATGAAAAACTGTTTTTT
TRBJ2-2	-	TRBV4-2	-	CASSSGQGRTGELFF	TGTGCCAGCAGCTCGGGGCAGGGGAGGACCGGGGAGCTGTTTTTT
TRBJ1-4	TRBD1	TRBV30	-	CAWRGWTGDPATNEKLFF	TGTGCCTGGAGAGGGTGGACAGGGGATCCCGCAACTAATGAAAAACTGTTTTTT
TRBJ1-2	-	TRBV2	-	CASSETGTFGYTF	TGTGCCAGCAGTGAAACGGGGACTTTTGGCTACACCTTC
TRBJ2-7	TRBD2	TRBV20-1	-	CSASIAGGPITYEQYF	TGCAGTGCTAGTATAGCGGGGGGACCAATAACATACGAGCAGTACTTC
TRBJ1-1	-	TRBV5-1	-	CASSSPTGNTEAFF	TGCGCCAGCAGCTCCCCGACCGGGAACACTGAAGCTTTCTTT
TRBJ1-3	-	TRBV7-9	-	CASSLVGGNSGNTIYF	TGTGCCAGCAGCTTAGTCGGGGGAAACTCTGGAAACACCATATATTTT
TRBJ2-2	-	TRBV19	-	CASSIVWGRNTGELFF	TGTGCCAGTAGTATAGTATGGGGAAGGAACACCGGGGAGCTGTTTTTT
TRBJ1-1	TRBD1	TRBV11-2	-	CASGPGQLNTEAFF	TGTGCCAGCGGACCGGGACAGCTAAACACTGAAGCTTTCTTT
TRBJ1-2	-	TRBV6-5	-	CATNRVYGYTF	TGTGCCACCAACAGAGTCTATGGCTACACCTTC
TRBJ2-7	TRBD2	TRBV10-2	-	CASTEGSGGGEQYF	TGCGCCAGCACCGAAGGTAGCGGGGGTGGGGAGCAGTACTTC
TRBJ1-5	TRBD1	TRBV2	-	CASSGQGAVQPQHF	TGTGCCAGCAGTGGACAGGGGGCGGTTCAGCCCCAGCATTTT
TRBJ2-7	-	TRBV7-2	-	CASSQGREFRNEQYF	TGTGCCAGCAGCCAGGGGAGGGAGTTCCGCAACGAGCAGTACTTC
TRBJ1-2	-	TRBV19	-	CASRPGGYGYTF	TGTGCCAGTAGACCGGGAGGCTATGGCTACACCTTC
TRBJ2-7	-	TRBV6-5	-	CASSLGNMAREQYF	TGTGCCAGCAGTCTAGGTAATATGGCTCGCGAGCAGTACTTC
TRBJ1-6	TRBD1	TRBV5-1	-	CASSLVQGADSPLHF	TGCGCCAGCAGCTTGGTACAGGGGGCAGATTCACCCCTCCACTTT
TRBJ2-3	-	TRBV12-3/TRBV12-4	-	CASRTPPDTQYF	TGTGCCAGCAGAACCCCCCCAGATACGCAGTATTTT
TRBJ2-3	TRBD2	TRBV10-3	-	CAISESQRGGLDTQYF	TGTGCCATCAGTGAGTCGCAGCGGGGGGGCTTAGATACGCAGTATTTT
TRBJ1-2	-	TRBV30	-	CAWTSQTNIYGYTF	TGCGCCTGGACCTCGCAGACTAACATCTATGGCTACACCTTC
TRBJ1-2	TRBD1	TRBV28	few	CASSTSSGRDRVYTF	TGTGCCAGCAGTACAAGCTCCGGGAGGGACAGGGTTTACACCTTC
TRBJ1-1	TRBD1	TRBV5-4	-	CASSGAEGAVTEAFF	TGTGCCAGCAGCGGTGCCGAGGGGGCGGTGACTGAAGCTTTCTTT
TRBJ2-2	-	TRBV9	-	CASSVTDRISGELFF	TGTGCCAGCAGCGTAACAGACAGGATCAGCGGGGAGCTGTTTTTT
TRBJ2-3	-	TRBV30	-	CAWSVLVPTDTQYF	TGTGCCTGGAGTGTACTTGTTCCCACAGATACGCAGTATTTT
TRBJ2-7	TRBD2	TRBV27	few	CASTGGANEQYF	TGTGCCAGCACCGGGGGGGCCAACGAGCAGTACTTC
TRBJ1-4	-	TRBV7-8	-	CASSLDTGRTNEKLFF	TGTGCCAGCAGCTTAGATACAGGGAGGACTAATGAAAAACTGTTTTTT
TRBJ2-1	-	TRBV18	-	CASSPQLRSSYNEQFF	TGTGCCAGCTCACCACAGCTCAGGAGCTCCTACAATGAGCAGTTCTTC
TRBJ1-1	-	TRBV27	-	CASRRGTVFTEAFF	TGTGCCAGCCGGCGGGGGACTGTATTCACTGAAGCTTTCTTT
TRBJ1-1	-	TRBV19	-	CASSIDRQASNTEAFF	TGTGCCAGTAGTATAGACCGACAGGCGTCGAACACTGAAGCTTTCTTT
TRBJ2-5	-	TRBV6-2/TRBV6-3	-	CASSFPAIGEATQYF	TGTGCCAGCAGTTTCCCTGCTATCGGAGAAGCGACCCAGTACTTC
TRBJ1-3	-	TRBV6-1	-	CASSDGTSGNTIYF	TGTGCCAGCAGTGACGGGACAAGTGGAAACACCATATATTTT